The rows below give T cell receptor beta chains drawn from one sample of a study of technical replicates of blood from a few donors. Produced via immunoSEQ multiplex PCR; TCRdb's table is partial and in-frame only. The table has some 70,000 clones, around 97% seen once; the top ten hold 0.25% to 0.3%. Material: T cells isolated from PBMCs. The receptors here all came from a human donor in good health. Each CDR3 is given with its conserved first and last residue. The size of a clone is reported for some rows only, either as once, few or many, or as a class for expanded clones.

clone_size: once
j_call: TRBJ2-3
v_call: TRBV6-5
cdr3_aa: CASRDRGNTDTQYF

clone_size: once
j_call: TRBJ2-7
v_call: TRBV19
cdr3_aa: CASSIQGSHEQYF

clone_size: NA
j_call: TRBJ2-7
v_call: TRBV5-1
cdr3_aa: CASSPQGAYEQYF

clone_size: NA
j_call: TRBJ2-3
v_call: TRBV27
cdr3_aa: CASSLSRVRGYGDTQYF

clone_size: once
j_call: TRBJ2-7
v_call: TRBV9
cdr3_aa: CASSPRTSWYYEQYF

clone_size: NA
j_call: TRBJ2-2
v_call: TRBV6-5
cdr3_aa: CASIQGDGTGELFF

clone_size: NA
j_call: TRBJ2-7
v_call: TRBV6-7
cdr3_aa: CASSYSRYEQYF

clone_size: once
j_call: TRBJ2-5
v_call: TRBV2
cdr3_aa: CASSEWGLAGLQETQYF

clone_size: once
j_call: TRBJ2-7
v_call: TRBV4-2
cdr3_aa: CASSQEKTSEYEQYF

clone_size: NA
j_call: TRBJ2-5
v_call: TRBV21-1
cdr3_aa: CASSKVIAGVGQETQYF

clone_size: NA
j_call: TRBJ2-3
v_call: TRBV2
cdr3_aa: CASTSGTDTQYF

clone_size: NA
j_call: TRBJ2-7
v_call: TRBV5-1
cdr3_aa: CASSLVGDFGYEQYF

clone_size: NA
j_call: TRBJ1-1
v_call: TRBV4-1
cdr3_aa: CASSQLQGVNTEAFF

clone_size: NA
j_call: TRBJ1-1
v_call: TRBV19
cdr3_aa: CASRQGSIENTEAFF

clone_size: NA
j_call: TRBJ2-1
v_call: TRBV4-1
cdr3_aa: CASSPEVAAYNEQFF

clone_size: NA
j_call: TRBJ1-1
v_call: TRBV23-1
cdr3_aa: CASSQAGQGGAEAFF

clone_size: NA
j_call: TRBJ1-1
v_call: TRBV5-6
cdr3_aa: CASSLRTAVMNTEAFF

clone_size: NA
j_call: TRBJ2-7
v_call: TRBV14
cdr3_aa: CASSQDFLAVYEQYF

clone_size: NA
j_call: TRBJ2-1
v_call: TRBV5-4
cdr3_aa: CASSLELGQWGEQFF

clone_size: NA
j_call: TRBJ1-2
v_call: TRBV2
cdr3_aa: CASNPETGNVYGYTF

clone_size: NA
j_call: TRBJ1-2
v_call: TRBV7-8
cdr3_aa: CASSTKIWDSYGYTF

clone_size: NA
j_call: TRBJ1-1
v_call: TRBV7-8
cdr3_aa: CASSPYKTGGLVMNTEAFF

clone_size: NA
j_call: TRBJ1-2
v_call: TRBV6-6
cdr3_aa: CATPGMRTGGIYGYTF

clone_size: NA
j_call: TRBJ2-1
v_call: TRBV30
cdr3_aa: CAWSVLSGRAYNEQFF

clone_size: NA
j_call: TRBJ2-7
v_call: TRBV10-3
cdr3_aa: CAISEAGDEQYF

clone_size: NA
j_call: TRBJ2-1
v_call: TRBV30
cdr3_aa: CAWSTSRTSGYNEQFF

clone_size: once
j_call: TRBJ1-3
v_call: TRBV28
cdr3_aa: CASTLGGSGNTIYF

clone_size: once
j_call: TRBJ2-1
v_call: TRBV19
cdr3_aa: CASSMYGFQFF

clone_size: NA
j_call: TRBJ2-3
v_call: TRBV11-2
cdr3_aa: CASSRTGDTQYF

clone_size: NA
j_call: TRBJ2-7
v_call: TRBV11-2
cdr3_aa: CASRRTTSGSYFYEQYF

clone_size: NA
j_call: TRBJ1-1
v_call: TRBV7-3
cdr3_aa: CASSLGAGGAFF

clone_size: NA
j_call: TRBJ2-3
v_call: TRBV19
cdr3_aa: CASSWRQGADTQYF

clone_size: NA
j_call: TRBJ1-2
v_call: TRBV19
cdr3_aa: CASSFGTAYGYTF

clone_size: NA
j_call: TRBJ2-7
v_call: TRBV6-1
cdr3_aa: CASSSGTGISYEQYF

clone_size: NA
j_call: TRBJ2-5
v_call: TRBV10-1
cdr3_aa: CASSESLDRDQETQYF

clone_size: NA
j_call: TRBJ1-5
v_call: TRBV11-2
cdr3_aa: CASSLDGDGQPQHF

clone_size: NA
j_call: TRBJ2-7
v_call: TRBV4-3
cdr3_aa: CASSQDRETVASYEQYF

clone_size: NA
j_call: TRBJ2-2
v_call: TRBV27
cdr3_aa: CASSLRYSNTGELFF

clone_size: NA
j_call: TRBJ1-1
v_call: TRBV6-5
cdr3_aa: CASSQQGDMNTEAFF

clone_size: once
j_call: TRBJ1-2
v_call: TRBV15
cdr3_aa: CATSTDRHYGYTF

clone_size: NA
j_call: TRBJ2-7
v_call: TRBV19
cdr3_aa: CASSPHPLEPASYEQYF

clone_size: NA
j_call: TRBJ2-1
v_call: TRBV18
cdr3_aa: CASSRTGLAGRYNEQFF

clone_size: NA
j_call: TRBJ1-2
v_call: TRBV14
cdr3_aa: CASSQRDRNYGYTF

clone_size: NA
j_call: TRBJ1-1
v_call: TRBV5-1
cdr3_aa: CASSLGQGMNTEAFF

clone_size: NA
j_call: TRBJ2-5
v_call: TRBV2
cdr3_aa: CASSWDRAETQYF

clone_size: NA
j_call: TRBJ1-1
v_call: TRBV28
cdr3_aa: CASSLYSTEAFF

clone_size: NA
j_call: TRBJ2-1
v_call: TRBV10-3
cdr3_aa: CAISELAGLDNEQFF

clone_size: NA
j_call: TRBJ2-1
v_call: TRBV30
cdr3_aa: CAWGPGTSLNEQFF

clone_size: NA
j_call: TRBJ2-5
v_call: TRBV7-9
cdr3_aa: CASSLRTSGKETQYF

clone_size: NA
j_call: TRBJ1-5
v_call: TRBV6-6
cdr3_aa: CASNGQGASQPQHF

clone_size: NA
j_call: TRBJ2-2
v_call: TRBV27
cdr3_aa: CASSLFAGGYTGELFF

clone_size: NA
j_call: TRBJ2-5
v_call: TRBV27
cdr3_aa: CATSSSGTEETQYF

clone_size: NA
j_call: TRBJ2-5
v_call: TRBV27
cdr3_aa: CASSLVRGIGETQYF

clone_size: NA
j_call: TRBJ2-5
v_call: TRBV7-9
cdr3_aa: CASLAGQETQYF

clone_size: once
j_call: TRBJ2-2
v_call: TRBV25-1
cdr3_aa: CASSGTGSTGELFF

clone_size: NA
j_call: TRBJ2-1
v_call: TRBV5-1
cdr3_aa: CASSLSGYNEQFF

clone_size: NA
j_call: TRBJ1-3
v_call: TRBV14
cdr3_aa: CASSRGQAGNTIYF

clone_size: NA
j_call: TRBJ1-1
v_call: TRBV11-3
cdr3_aa: CASSLGTENTEAFF

clone_size: NA
j_call: TRBJ2-7
v_call: TRBV11-2
cdr3_aa: CASSFTGGEQYF

clone_size: NA
j_call: TRBJ2-5
v_call: TRBV27
cdr3_aa: CASSLMGAQETQYF